The 12 T cell receptor beta chains presented below share a single source sample, sequenced in a study of Tregs in tolerant kidney transplant recipients. Produced via immunoSEQ multiplex PCR; TCRdb's table is partial and in-frame only. The table includes 90,000 to 130,000 clones, almost 90% detected once. The sample in question was CD4+ T cells from blood, obtained before the transplant. Every receptor here comes from a human donor who received a combined kidney and bone marrow transplant.

V is TRBV10-1 and J is TRBJ2-1; D is ambiguous. Trimming cost V 3 bases and J 0 bases, with 12 bases left between them. The CDR3 totals 16 residues. Germline lookup yields CDR1 WNHNN and CDR2 SYGVQD (reference sequence). The CDR3 loop is CASSETRSSSYNEQFF. In DNA, the CDR3 is TGCGCCAGCAGTGAAACGCGATCGAGCTCCTACAATGAGCAGTTCTTC.

The chain recombines TRBV18 with TRBJ2-1; TRBD2 aligns across 9 bases. Looked up from germline, CDR1 is KGHSH and CDR2 is LQKENI. The junction had 6 bases not matched to a gene; V was cut back by 3 bases and J by 9 bases. There are 14 residues in the CDR3. The CDR3 nucleotides read TGTGCCAGCTCACCCGCGCGGGGGGGTGGTGAGCAGTTCTTC. Translated, it gives CASSPARGGGEQFF.

The gene calls are TRBV6-5 and TRBJ2-7, with D possibly matching TRBD1 (5 bases). The ends were cut back, 8 bases at V and 5 bases at J, with 16 bases in the middle. Per the germline V gene, CDR1 is MNHEY and CDR2 is SVGAGI. This CDR3 is built from 13 residues. CDR3 in DNA: TGTGCCAGCGGGTACTCTTGGGGCAACGAGCAGTACTTC. This gives the protein CASGYSWGNEQYF.

A single count supports this clone. The CDR3 spells CASSAPSGSGGANVLTF. CDR3 DNA sequence: TGTGCCAGCAGTGCGCCCAGCGGGAGTGGTGGGGCCAACGTCCTGACTTTC. V usage is TRBV28 and J usage is TRBJ2-6, with 8 bases identical to TRBD2. In germline, CDR1 is MDHEN, CDR2 SYDVKM. The CDR3 loop spans 17 amino acids. The junction had 9 bases not matched to a gene; V was cut back by 5 bases and J by 3 bases.

The V and J genes are TRBV4-3 and TRBJ1-2, with D perhaps matching TRBD1 (6 bases). Per the germline V gene, CDR1 is LGHNA and CDR2 is YSLEER. V was clipped by 0 bases and J by 4 bases, with 21 bases between them. CDR3 length equals 18 residues. CDR3 amino acids: CASSQESASGGWSYGYTF. The CDR3 DNA is TGCGCCAGCAGCCAAGAATCCGCTTCGGGGGGCTGGAGCTATGGCTACACCTTC.

The chain uses TRBV5-1 and TRBJ2-2; TRBD2 matches at 8 bases. V lost 4 bases and J lost 4; bases outside the gene matches: 9. Germline V gives CDR1 SGHRS, CDR2 YFSETQ. The CDR3 extends over 16 amino acids. CDR3 sequence reads: CASSPTGGASTGELFF. The CDR3 DNA reads TGCGCCAGCAGCCCGACGGGGGGGGCCAGCACCGGGGAGCTGTTTTTT.

This chain links TRBV5-1 with TRBJ2-5, with 14 bases that match TRBD2. The J segment lost 2 bases and the V segment lost 4 bases, leaving 10 bases of the junction unmatched. There are 18 residues in the CDR3. Looked up from germline, CDR1 is SGHRS and CDR2 is YFSETQ. The CDR3 here is CASSPGTSGRSGQETQYF. In DNA form, the CDR3 reads TGCGCCAGCAGCCCAGGGACTAGCGGGAGATCAGGGCAAGAGACCCAGTACTTC. Variable domain in full (rest from reference TRBV5-1 and TRBJ2-5): KAGVTQTPRYLIKTRGQQVTLSCSPISGHRSVSWYQQTPGQGLQFLFEYFSETQRNKGNFPGRFSGRQFSNSRSEMNVSTLELGDSALYLCASSPGTSGRSGQETQYFGPGTRLLVL.

The V gene is TRBV6-6, the J gene TRBJ2-4, with D possibly matching TRBD2 (5 bases). The length of the CDR3 is 14 residues. Per germline, CDR1 MNHNY and CDR2 SVGAGI (reference sequence). V was pared by 6 bases and J by 6 bases, with 15 bases between. The CDR3 protein is CASRRVLGGNIQYF. The CDR3 DNA is TGTGCCAGCAGGCGGGTTCTAGGAGGAAACATTCAGTACTTC.

The chain employs TRBV7-6 and TRBJ2-2, with 12 bases that match TRBD2. Germline V CDR1 and CDR2: SGHVS, FNYEAQ. The CDR3 is made up of 17 amino acids. V dropped 2 bases and J dropped 9; count of bases not matched to a gene: 10. As DNA, the CDR3 is TGTGCCAGCAGCTTATTAGTCCTAGCGGGGGGGCCCCGGGAGCTGTTTTTT. Residues: CASSLLVLAGGPRELFF.

This clone was observed once. The CDR3 reads CAISGGHDRGGYTF. The DNA for the CDR3 is TGTGCCATCAGTGGCGGGCATGACCGCGGTGGCTACACCTTC. V is TRBV10-3 and J is TRBJ1-2; D is unresolved. Deletions cut 4 bases from V and 7 bases from J, with 16 bases between. The CDR3 consists of 14 residues. CDR1 and CDR2 from the germline V gene are ENHRY and SYGVKD.

The count of this clone is one. The CDR3 loop is CASRRSGQGTYEQYF. DNA for the CDR3: TGTGCCAGCAGAAGGAGCGGACAGGGGACCTACGAGCAGTACTTC. The chain links TRBV6-6 to TRBJ2-7, with 9 positions matching TRBD1. The CDR3 totals 15 residues. Germline V lookup: CDR1 MNHNY, CDR2 SVGAGI (reference sequence). The trim removed 6 bases at V and 2 bases at J, leaving 8 bases unmatched.

The chain uses TRBV5-1 and TRBJ2-2; 11 bases map to TRBD1. The CDR3 has 18 amino acids. V trimming: 5 bases; J trimming: 5 bases; junction bases outside the gene matches: 14. Germline values: CDR1 SGHRS, CDR2 YFSETQ. The CDR3 sequence: CASSWDRGAPEATGELFF. DNA for the CDR3: TGCGCCAGCAGTTGGGACAGGGGGGCTCCAGAGGCAACCGGGGAGCTGTTTTTT. Combining the CDR3 with reference TRBV5-1 and TRBJ2-2 gives the whole variable domain KAGVTQTPRYLIKTRGQQVTLSCSPISGHRSVSWYQQTPGQGLQFLFEYFSETQRNKGNFPGRFSGRQFSNSRSEMNVSTLELGDSALYLCASSWDRGAPEATGELFFGEGSRLTVL.